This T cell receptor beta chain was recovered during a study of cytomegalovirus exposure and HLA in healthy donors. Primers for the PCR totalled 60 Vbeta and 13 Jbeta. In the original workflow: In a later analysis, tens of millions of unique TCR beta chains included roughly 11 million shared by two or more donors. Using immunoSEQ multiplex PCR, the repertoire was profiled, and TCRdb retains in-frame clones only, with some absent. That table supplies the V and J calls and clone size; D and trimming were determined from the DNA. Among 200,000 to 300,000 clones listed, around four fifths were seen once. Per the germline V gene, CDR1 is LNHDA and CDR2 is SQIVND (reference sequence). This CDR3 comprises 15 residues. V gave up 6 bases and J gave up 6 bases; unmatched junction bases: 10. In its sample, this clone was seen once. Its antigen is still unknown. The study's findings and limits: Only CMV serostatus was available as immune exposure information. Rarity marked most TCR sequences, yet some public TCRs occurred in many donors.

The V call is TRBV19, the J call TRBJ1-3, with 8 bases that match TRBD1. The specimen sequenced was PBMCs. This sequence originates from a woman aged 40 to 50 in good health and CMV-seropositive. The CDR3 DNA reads TGTGCCAGTAGGGATGGACAGGGTGGTAAAAACACCATATATTTT. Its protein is CASRDGQGGKNTIYF.